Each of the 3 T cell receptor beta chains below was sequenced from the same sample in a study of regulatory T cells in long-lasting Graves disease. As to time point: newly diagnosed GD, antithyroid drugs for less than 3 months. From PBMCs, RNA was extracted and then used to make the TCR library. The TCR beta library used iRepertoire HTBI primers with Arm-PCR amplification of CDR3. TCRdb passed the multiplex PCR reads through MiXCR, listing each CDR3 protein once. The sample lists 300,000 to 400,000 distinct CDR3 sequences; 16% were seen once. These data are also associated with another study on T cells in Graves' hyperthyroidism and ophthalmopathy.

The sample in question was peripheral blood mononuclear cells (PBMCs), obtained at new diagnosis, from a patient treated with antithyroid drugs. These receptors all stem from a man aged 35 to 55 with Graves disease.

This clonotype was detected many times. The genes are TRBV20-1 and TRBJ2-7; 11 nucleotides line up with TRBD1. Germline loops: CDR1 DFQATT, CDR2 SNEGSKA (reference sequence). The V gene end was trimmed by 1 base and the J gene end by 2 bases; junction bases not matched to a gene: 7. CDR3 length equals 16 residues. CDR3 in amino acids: CSARAPGQGVAYEQYF. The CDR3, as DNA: TGCAGTGCTAGAGCACCGGGACAGGGGGTTGCCTACGAGCAGTACTTC.

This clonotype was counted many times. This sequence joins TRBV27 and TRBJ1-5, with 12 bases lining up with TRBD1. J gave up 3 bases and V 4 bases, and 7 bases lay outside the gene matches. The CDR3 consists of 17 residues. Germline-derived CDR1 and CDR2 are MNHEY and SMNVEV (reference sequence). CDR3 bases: TGTGCCAGCAGTTCCCCCGGGACAGGGGGCGTCAATCAGCCCCAGCATTTT. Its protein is CASSSPGTGGVNQPQHF.

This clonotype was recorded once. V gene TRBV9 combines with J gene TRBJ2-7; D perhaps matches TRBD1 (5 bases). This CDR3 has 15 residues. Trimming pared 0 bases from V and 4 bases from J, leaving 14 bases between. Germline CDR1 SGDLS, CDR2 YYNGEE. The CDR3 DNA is TGTGCCAGCAGCGTAGCAACAGGTCTTCGTTACGAGCAGTACTTC. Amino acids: CASSVATGLRYEQYF.